This record concerns one T cell receptor beta chain sequence. CDR3 length: 14 residues. Trimming at V came to 2 bases and at J to 5 bases, leaving 4 bases not matched to a gene. From germline, CDR1 is SGHDN and CDR2 FVKESK. Every isolated RNA sample was fully reverse transcribed, so sequencing captured expressed TCRB transcripts. Assay used: immunoSEQ multiplex PCR; TCRdb lists only in-frame clones, some missing. Of 810,000 or so clones in the sample, 15% to 20% are singletons; the top ten hold roughly 0.025%. The data stem from a study of beta chain features in type 1 diabetes. There was one heparinised blood draw per donor, averaging about 116 mL.

The chain uses TRBV14 and TRBJ2-7; TRBD2 matches at 9 bases. The sequence derives from a woman younger than 35 in good health. Source material: naive CD4+ T cells from blood. DNA for the CDR3: TGTGCCAGCAGCCAACTCAGCGGGAGGAACGAGCAGTACTTC. It translates to CASSQLSGRNEQYF.